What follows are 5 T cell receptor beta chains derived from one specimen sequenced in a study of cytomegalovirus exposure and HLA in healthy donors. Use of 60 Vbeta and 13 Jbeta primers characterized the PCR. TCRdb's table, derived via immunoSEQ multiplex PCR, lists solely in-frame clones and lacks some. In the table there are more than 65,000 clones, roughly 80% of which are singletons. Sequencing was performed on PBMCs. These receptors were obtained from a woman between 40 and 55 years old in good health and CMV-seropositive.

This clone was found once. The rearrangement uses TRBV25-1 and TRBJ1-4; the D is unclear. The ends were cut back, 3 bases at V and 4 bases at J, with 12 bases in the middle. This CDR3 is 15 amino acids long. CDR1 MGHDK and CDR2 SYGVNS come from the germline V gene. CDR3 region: CASSEEGGVNEKLFF. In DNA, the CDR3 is TGTGCCAGCAGTGAGGAAGGAGGCGTTAATGAAAAACTGTTTTTT.

CDR3 sequence: CASSQVGGTGTNEKLFF. Here the CDR3 DNA reads TGTGCCAGCAGCCAAGTCGGCGGGACAGGTACTAATGAAAAACTGTTTTTT. V gene TRBV4-2 combines with J gene TRBJ1-4; 8 nucleotides align to TRBD1. Trimming took 1 base from V and 2 from J; bases not matched to a gene: 6. Germline V gene data show CDR1 as LGHNA and CDR2 as YNFKEQ. CDR3 size: 17 residues.

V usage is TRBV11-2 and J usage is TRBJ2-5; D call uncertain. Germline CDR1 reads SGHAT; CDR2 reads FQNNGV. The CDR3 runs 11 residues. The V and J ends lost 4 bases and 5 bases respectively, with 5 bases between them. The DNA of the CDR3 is TGTGCCAGCAGCTCAGTGGAGACCCAGTACTTC. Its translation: CASSSVETQYF.

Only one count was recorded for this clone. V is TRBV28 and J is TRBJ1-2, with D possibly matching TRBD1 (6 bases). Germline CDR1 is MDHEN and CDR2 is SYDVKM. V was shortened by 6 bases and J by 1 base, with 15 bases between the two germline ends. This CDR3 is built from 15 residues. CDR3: CASRRNGRGNYGYTF. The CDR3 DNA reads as TGTGCCAGCAGGCGGAATGGCAGGGGTAACTATGGCTACACCTTC.

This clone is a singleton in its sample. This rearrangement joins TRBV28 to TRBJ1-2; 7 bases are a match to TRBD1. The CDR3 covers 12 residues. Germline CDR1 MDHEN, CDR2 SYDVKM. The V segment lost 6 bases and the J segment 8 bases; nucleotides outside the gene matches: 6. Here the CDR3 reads CASRSRQGGYTF. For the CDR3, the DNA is TGTGCCAGCAGAAGCCGACAGGGCGGCTACACCTTC.